A single sample is the source of the 22 T cell receptor beta chains below, sequenced in a study of cytomegalovirus exposure and HLA in healthy donors. Primers for the PCR totalled 60 Vbeta and 13 Jbeta. Here immunoSEQ multiplex PCR was the method, and the copy in TCRdb shows in-frame clones only, minus some. This sample yields some 90,000 clones, of which around 67% are seen a single time; 2% to 3% belongs to the top ten. Sequenced: PBMCs. The receptors were sampled from a man between 45 and 60 years old in good health and CMV-seronegative.

This rearrangement joins TRBV10-2 to TRBJ2-3; TRBD2 agrees at 7 bases. The CDR3 runs 13 residues. V gave up 9 bases and J gave up 0 bases; unmatched junction bases: 3. Germline V lookup: CDR1 WSHSY, CDR2 SAAADI. CDR3: CARARGSTDTQYF. CDR3 nucleotides: TGCGCCAGAGCGCGGGGGAGCACAGATACGCAGTATTTT.

The chain carries TRBV5-4 and TRBJ2-7; TRBD2 matches 16 bases. With 0 bases clipped from V and 6 bases from J, the junction kept 9 bases outside the gene matches. The CDR3 consists of 18 residues. CDR1 and CDR2 (germline): SGHNT, YYREEE (reference sequence). In nucleotides, the CDR3 is TGTGCCAGCAGCTTGGGGTCCGGGACTAGCGGGAGGGCCCGCGAGCAGTACTTC. Translated, it gives CASSLGSGTSGRAREQYF. The full variable domain, rest sourced from reference TRBV5-4 and TRBJ2-7, is ETGVTQSPTHLIKTRGQQVTLRCSSQSGHNTVSWYQQALGQGPQFIFQYYREEENGRGNFPPRFSGLQFPNYSSELNVNALELDDSALYLCASSLGSGTSGRAREQYFGPGTRLTVT.

This clone was observed a few times. The chain uses TRBV28 and TRBJ1-6, with 7 bases fitting TRBD1. The CDR3 loop spans 18 amino acids. V shed 3 bases, J shed 1 base, and the junction held 9 bases outside the gene matches. Germline V lookup: CDR1 MDHEN, CDR2 SYDVKM. The CDR3 reads CASSLSTGIGSYNSPLHF. The CDR3 DNA reads TGTGCCAGCAGTTTGTCGACAGGGATTGGATCCTATAATTCACCCCTCCACTTT.

The rearrangement links TRBV27 to TRBJ2-7; 9 nucleotides match TRBD1. The germline V gene has CDR1 MNHEY and CDR2 SMNVEV (reference sequence). The CDR3 spans 11 residues. DNA of the CDR3: TGTTCATCCGGGACAGGGTGGGAGCAGTACTTC. Its protein is CSSGTGWEQYF.

This chain links TRBV7-6 with TRBJ2-7; 9 bases map to TRBD2. The ends lost 4 bases at V and 6 bases at J; junction bases unmatched: 13. This CDR3 spans 16 amino acids. Germline V gives CDR1 SGHVS, CDR2 FNYEAQ. The CDR3 region has the DNA TGTGCCAGCAGCTCCAGGGGGGGGACTAGCTCCCGCGAGCAGTACTTC. Encoded protein: CASSSRGGTSSREQYF. Variable domain in full (rest from reference TRBV7-6 and TRBJ2-7): GAGVSQSPRYKVTKRGQDVALRCDPISGHVSLYWYRQALGQGPEFLTYFNYEAQQDKSGLPNDRFSAERPEGSISTLTIQRTEQRDSAMYRCASSSRGGTSSREQYFGPGTRLTVT.

V gene TRBV7-2 combines with J gene TRBJ1-1, with D maybe TRBD1 (5 bases). The CDR3 consists of 11 residues. Germline assignment: CDR1 SGHTA and CDR2 FQGNSA. The V end was cut by 8 bases, the J end by 4 bases, with 8 bases between. CDR3 bases: TGTGCCAGCGATAGGGGCACTGAAGCTTTCTTT. As protein: CASDRGTEAFF.

The rearrangement uses TRBV19 and TRBJ2-2; D might be TRBD2 (6 bases). V was cut by 5 bases and J by 15 bases, with 22 bases left in between. Germline lookup yields CDR1 LNHDA and CDR2 SQIVND (reference sequence). The CDR3 is made up of 14 amino acids. The CDR3 here is CASSSAGGTPRLFF. The CDR3 nucleotides are TGTGCCAGTAGTTCGGCCGGGGGAACACCCAGGTTGTTTTTT.

This chain connects TRBV7-9 to TRBJ2-5; D gene unclear. The germline gives CDR1 SEHNR, CDR2 FQNEAQ (reference sequence). V lost 1 base and J lost 1, with 7 bases in between. This CDR3 comprises 14 residues. The CDR3, as DNA: TGTGCCAGCAGCTTAGACGGTCGCCAAGAGACCCAGTACTTC. Translation: CASSLDGRQETQYF.

The chain combines TRBV4-1 with TRBJ2-7, with D perhaps matching TRBD2 (6 bases). The CDR3 totals 15 residues. Deletions cut 0 bases from V and 0 bases from J, with 9 bases between. The germline gives CDR1 MGHRA, CDR2 YSYEKL. In DNA, the CDR3 is TGCGCCAGCAGCCAAGAAGGGCGGGGCTCCTACGAGCAGTACTTC. Encoded protein: CASSQEGRGSYEQYF.

The chain couples TRBV28 to TRBJ2-7; D unclear. Germline loops: CDR1 MDHEN, CDR2 SYDVKM. This CDR3 has 13 amino acids. V was pared by 2 bases and J by 6 bases, with 11 bases between. The CDR3 DNA reads as TGTGCCAGCAGTTTACACTCGTATGCCGAGCAGTACTTC. Its translation is CASSLHSYAEQYF.

The CDR3 region is CASSPSGLAGGNSYEQYF. CDR3 in DNA: TGTGCCAGCAGCCCCTCCGGACTAGCGGGGGGGAACTCCTACGAGCAGTACTTC. The chain employs TRBV9 and TRBJ2-7; TRBD2 matches 15 bases. Trimming removed 4 bases from V and 0 bases from J; junction bases left unmatched: 8. The CDR3 totals 18 residues. Per germline, CDR1 SGDLS and CDR2 YYNGEE.

V and J are TRBV6-6 and TRBJ2-7, with D tentatively TRBD1 (6 bases). The V gene's germline CDR1 is MNHNY and CDR2 SVGAGI (reference sequence). This CDR3 is 15 amino acids long. The V end lost 2 bases, the J end lost 2 bases, and 13 bases lay between the germline ends. The CDR3 nucleotides read TGTGCCAGCAGTTACCCGAGACAGGTAGCCTACGAGCAGTACTTC. Translated: CASSYPRQVAYEQYF.

The rearrangement joins TRBV18 to TRBJ2-6; D is unresolved. The germline CDR1 and CDR2 sequences are KGHSH and LQKENI. Trimming stripped 2 bases from V and 0 bases from J, with 17 bases between. The CDR3 extends over 19 amino acids. CDR3 DNA sequence: TGTGCCAGCTCACCAATCAGCGTAGGAAAGAGCTCTGGGGCCAACGTCCTGACTTTC. Its translation: CASSPISVGKSSGANVLTF. Combining the CDR3 with reference TRBV18 and TRBJ2-6 gives the whole variable domain NAGVMQNPRHLVRRRGQEARLRCSPMKGHSHVYWYRQLPEEGLKFMVYLQKENIIDESGMPKERFSAEFPKEGPSILRIQQVVRGDSAAYFCASSPISVGKSSGANVLTFGAGSRLTVL.

The rearrangement joins TRBV6-1 to TRBJ2-7; 8 bases map to TRBD2. CDR1 MNHNS and CDR2 SASEGT come from the germline V gene. Trimming cost V 6 bases and J 2 bases; bases outside gene matches: 6. The CDR3 consists of 14 residues. The CDR3 is CASSTGTRTYEQYF. The CDR3, as DNA: TGTGCCAGCAGCACCGGGACTAGAACCTACGAGCAGTACTTC.

The V call is TRBV18, the J call TRBJ1-2, with 9 positions matching TRBD1. Germline lookup yields CDR1 KGHSH and CDR2 LQKENI. Trimming cost V 5 bases and J 8 bases; bases outside gene matches: 9. CDR3 length: 14 residues. This CDR3 is CASSSTGGAGGYTF. As DNA, the CDR3 is TGTGCCAGCTCATCTACAGGGGGCGCGGGGGGCTACACCTTC.

This chain links TRBV6-5 with TRBJ2-3, with D unresolved. This CDR3 contains 12 residues. The germline V gene has CDR1 MNHEY and CDR2 SVGAGI. The V end lost 6 bases, the J end lost 6 bases, and 10 bases lay between the germline ends. CDR3 nucleotide sequence: TGTGCCAGCAGCAAGTCCAGGGATACGCAGTATTTT. It is translated as CASSKSRDTQYF.

Written as DNA, the CDR3 is TGTGCCAGCAGTCCGAGGGGGGGCCCCTACGAGCAGTACTTC. Protein sequence: CASSPRGGPYEQYF. The V call is TRBV28, the J call TRBJ2-7, with a tentative D call TRBD2 (7 bases). This CDR3 comprises 14 residues. V was shortened by 5 bases and J by 2 bases, with 13 bases between the two germline ends. CDR1 and CDR2 from the germline V gene are MDHEN and SYDVKM. The full variable domain, rest sourced from reference TRBV28 and TRBJ2-7, is DVKVTQSSRYLVKRTGEKVFLECVQDMDHENMFWYRQDPGLGLRLIYFSYDVKMKEKGDIPEGYSVSREKKERFSLILESASTNQTSMYLCASSPRGGPYEQYFGPGTRLTVT.

This chain uses TRBV6-6 with TRBJ2-2; D is unclear. With 5 bases removed from V and 5 bases from J, the gap between germline ends came to 3 bases. This CDR3 has 11 residues. The germline V gene has CDR1 MNHNY and CDR2 SVGAGI (reference sequence). Written as DNA, the CDR3 is TGTGCCAGCAGTCCTACCGGGGAGCTGTTTTTT. It is translated as CASSPTGELFF.

The chain is built from TRBV7-9 and TRBJ2-7; 7 bases are a match to TRBD1. V was pared by 3 bases and J by 1 base, with 6 bases of the junction left unmatched. The germline V gene encodes CDR1 SEHNR and CDR2 FQNEAQ (reference sequence). This CDR3 is built from 15 residues. CDR3 sequence: CASSLVPTGSYEQYF. The DNA of the CDR3 is TGTGCCAGCAGCTTGGTCCCGACAGGGTCCTACGAGCAGTACTTC. Full variable domain (remainder filled in from reference TRBV7-9 and TRBJ2-7): DTGVSQNPRHKITKRGQNVTFRCDPISEHNRLYWYRQTLGQGPEFLTYFQNEAQLEKSRLLSDRFSAERPKGSFSTLEIQRTEQGDSAMYLCASSLVPTGSYEQYFGPGTRLTVT.

This clone has only a few counts. The V gene is TRBV7-6, the J gene TRBJ2-5; 13 positions match TRBD2. CDR1 and CDR2 (germline): SGHVS, FNYEAQ. The CDR3 consists of 18 residues. The ends lost 1 base at V and 2 bases at J; junction bases unmatched: 7. The CDR3 loop is CASSLGLAGGSAQETQYF. CDR3 nucleotide sequence: TGTGCCAGCAGCTTAGGACTAGCGGGGGGCTCCGCGCAAGAGACCCAGTACTTC. Complete variable domain (other parts from reference TRBV7-6 and TRBJ2-5): GAGVSQSPRYKVTKRGQDVALRCDPISGHVSLYWYRQALGQGPEFLTYFNYEAQQDKSGLPNDRFSAERPEGSISTLTIQRTEQRDSAMYRCASSLGLAGGSAQETQYFGPGTRLLVL.

This clone was counted a few times. The V and J genes are TRBV4-1 and TRBJ2-3; the match to TRBD2 covers 9 bases. The length of the CDR3 is 16 residues. Germline CDR1 and CDR2: MGHRA and YSYEKL. Trimming cost V 0 bases and J 3 bases; bases outside gene matches: 4. DNA for the CDR3: TGCGCCAGCAGCCAAGAGCGGGGGGGCCGGACAGATACGCAGTATTTT. It specifies CASSQERGGRTDTQYF.

V is TRBV28 and J is TRBJ2-1; TRBD2 matches at 7 bases. CDR3 length: 16 residues. Germline V gene data show CDR1 as MDHEN and CDR2 as SYDVKM. J gave up 0 bases and V 6 bases, and 8 bases lay outside the gene matches. The CDR3 loop is CASRNSGFSSYNEQFF. In DNA form, the CDR3 reads TGTGCCAGCAGAAATAGCGGGTTCAGCTCCTACAATGAGCAGTTCTTC. The entire variable domain, with the rest obtained from reference TRBV28 and TRBJ2-1, is as follows: DVKVTQSSRYLVKRTGEKVFLECVQDMDHENMFWYRQDPGLGLRLIYFSYDVKMKEKGDIPEGYSVSREKKERFSLILESASTNQTSMYLCASRNSGFSSYNEQFFGPGTRLTVL.